Listed below are T cell receptor beta chains from one sample, sequenced in a study of blood T cell repertoires in COVID-19. Profiled with immunoSEQ multiplex PCR; TCRdb holds only in-frame clones, not every one. The sample carries about 81,000 clones, 90% to 95% recorded once. The specimen sequenced was peripheral blood. These receptor sequences come from a woman aged 50 to 60 in a cohort sampled during active COVID-19. The CDR3 runs from the conserved cysteine through the conserved F or W. Fields, in order: D gene, clone size, J gene, V gene, CDR3 protein, CDR3 DNA. A D gene is named only where the DNA matches it firmly. Rows give clone size only sometimes, using once, few, many, or a class for an expanded clone.

>.|.|TRBJ1-1|TRBV5-1
CASSLGENTEAFF
TGCGCCAGCAGCTTGGGAGAGAACACTGAAGCTTTCTTT
>TRBD1|.|TRBJ2-6|TRBV5-1
CASSETGFSGANVLTF
TGCGCCAGCAGCGAGACAGGGTTCTCTGGGGCCAACGTCCTGACTTTC
>.|.|TRBJ2-1|TRBV6-2/TRBV6-3
CASSYLGTPLIF
TGTGCCAGCAGTTACCTGGGGACTCCGCTCATCTTC
>.|.|TRBJ2-3|TRBV12-3/TRBV12-4
CASSLSGEDTQYF
TGTGCCAGCAGTTTGTCGGGGGAAGATACGCAGTATTTT
>.|once|TRBJ2-5|TRBV30
CAWSRGLDWNQETQYF
TGTGCCTGGAGTCGGGGACTTGACTGGAACCAAGAGACCCAGTACTTC
>.|.|TRBJ2-7|TRBV6-5
CASSYSEGVETYEQYF
TGTGCCAGCAGTTACTCTGAGGGGGTAGAGACCTACGAGCAGTACTTC
>.|once|TRBJ2-3|TRBV7-9
CASSGRDWSTDTQYF
TGTGCCAGCAGCGGTCGGGACTGGTCCACAGATACGCAGTATTTT
>.|.|TRBJ2-1|TRBV29-1
CSVVLFPFGGNNEQFF
TGCAGCGTTGTTTTATTCCCCTTTGGCGGGAACAATGAGCAGTTCTTC
>TRBD1|.|TRBJ2-2|TRBV2
CASTDRGRFYTGELFF
TGTGCCAGCACAGACAGGGGGCGCTTTTACACCGGGGAGCTGTTTTTT
>TRBD2|.|TRBJ2-7|TRBV25-1
CASYETASGIYEQYF
TGTGCCAGCTACGAAACGGCTAGCGGGATCTACGAGCAGTACTTC
>.|once|TRBJ1-5|TRBV4-1
CASSQDGYRFHQPQHF
TGCGCCAGCAGCCAAGATGGGTACAGGTTCCATCAGCCCCAGCATTTT
>.|once|TRBJ2-7|TRBV2
CASSTQGSGYEQYF
TGTGCCAGCAGCACTCAGGGGTCGGGCTACGAGCAGTACTTC
>TRBD1|.|TRBJ2-6|TRBV6-6
CASSLQGFGANVLTF
TGTGCCAGCAGTCTACAGGGGTTTGGGGCCAACGTCCTGACTTTC
>.|.|TRBJ2-5|TRBV12-5
CASGLLWGRETQETQYF
TGTGCTAGTGGTTTGCTCTGGGGACGGGAGACCCAAGAGACCCAGTACTTC
>TRBD2|.|TRBJ2-1|TRBV7-2
CASSLVLAGVEQFF
TGTGCCAGCAGCTTAGTACTAGCGGGTGTTGAGCAGTTCTTC
>.|.|TRBJ2-1|TRBV10-3
CAISDRGHNEQFF
TGTGCCATCAGTGACAGGGGCCACAATGAGCAGTTCTTC
>.|.|TRBJ1-4|TRBV3-1/TRBV3-2
CASTRGRGTTNEKLFF
TGTGCCAGCACCCGGGGCAGGGGAACAACTAATGAAAAACTGTTTTTT
>.|.|TRBJ1-2|TRBV11-3
CASSFDRLAGYTF
TGTGCCAGCAGCTTTGACCGCTTAGCGGGCTACACCTTC
>.|once|TRBJ2-5|TRBV5-1
CASSLNVQTAATQYF
TGCGCCAGCAGCTTGAACGTACAAACTGCGGCGACCCAGTACTTC
>.|.|TRBJ1-2|TRBV7-2
CASSQMAGKSYGYTF
TGTGCCAGCAGCCAAATGGCAGGGAAGAGCTATGGCTACACCTTC
>TRBD2|.|TRBJ2-7|TRBV18
CASSHGLAGAEQYF
TGTGCCAGCTCACATGGACTAGCGGGAGCGGAGCAGTACTTC
>TRBD2|.|TRBJ2-7|TRBV15
CATSKAPRTSRTYEQYF
TGTGCCACCAGCAAAGCCCCCCGGACTAGCAGAACGTACGAGCAGTACTTC
>TRBD2|once|TRBJ2-7|TRBV3-1/TRBV3-2
CASSQGLAGLSYEQYF
TGTGCCAGCAGCCAAGGGCTAGCGGGGTTGTCCTACGAGCAGTACTTC
>.|.|TRBJ2-1|TRBV4-1
CASSQAYEQFF
TGCGCCAGCAGCCAAGCATATGAGCAGTTCTTC
>.|.|TRBJ2-1|TRBV6-5
CASSYPGGVEQFF
TGTGCCAGCAGTTACCCCGGCGGGGTTGAGCAGTTCTTC
>.|.|TRBJ2-4|TRBV2
CASSELEDQYF
TGTGCCAGCAGTGAGTTGGAGGATCAGTACTTC
>.|.|TRBJ2-7|TRBV3-1/TRBV3-2
CASRVGYEQYF
TGTGCCAGCAGGGTCGGCTACGAGCAGTACTTC
>.|.|TRBJ2-1|TRBV29-1
CSVDLGSEQFF
TGCAGCGTTGATCTGGGCAGTGAGCAGTTCTTC
>.|.|TRBJ2-2|TRBV18
CASSPDRNTGELFF
TGTGCCAGCTCACCAGACAGGAACACCGGGGAGCTGTTTTTT
>TRBD2|.|TRBJ2-7|TRBV7-6
CASSKSLAGLNYEQYF
TGTGCCAGCAGCAAGAGCCTAGCGGGGCTCAACTACGAGCAGTACTTC
>TRBD1|.|TRBJ2-2|TRBV6-5
CASSKTGGITGELFF
TGTGCCAGCAGTAAGACAGGGGGCATCACCGGGGAGCTGTTTTTT
>TRBD1|.|TRBJ1-1|TRBV2
CASTRYRDRGRLNTEAFF
TGTGCCAGCACTAGATACCGGGACAGGGGGCGATTGAACACTGAAGCTTTCTTT
>TRBD2|.|TRBJ2-7|TRBV11-3
CASSLRLAGVRYEQYF
TGTGCCAGCAGCTTGAGGCTAGCGGGAGTGCGCTACGAGCAGTACTTC
>TRBD1|.|TRBJ2-1|TRBV4-1
CASSQAWDRPYNEQFF
TGCGCCAGCAGCCAAGCTTGGGACAGACCCTACAATGAGCAGTTCTTC
>.|.|TRBJ1-6|TRBV5-1
CASSWGEINSPLHF
TGCGCCAGCAGCTGGGGGGAGATTAATTCACCCCTCCACTTT
>.|.|TRBJ2-7|TRBV28
CASSTGDSRNSYEQYF
TGTGCCAGCAGTACGGGGGACAGTAGGAACTCCTACGAGCAGTACTTC
>.|.|TRBJ1-1|TRBV11-3
CASSLASREAFF
TGTGCCAGCAGCTTGGCATCACGTGAAGCTTTCTTT
>.|.|TRBJ2-2|TRBV7-3
CASSLTRQKNTGELFF
TGTGCCAGCAGCTTAACCCGACAGAAAAACACCGGGGAGCTGTTTTTT
>.|.|TRBJ1-1|TRBV7-9
CASSPRLETEAFF
TGTGCCAGCAGTCCTCGACTCGAGACTGAAGCTTTCTTT
>TRBD2|.|TRBJ2-1|TRBV7-6
CASSATSGSANEQFF
TGTGCCAGCAGCGCCACTAGCGGGAGCGCCAATGAGCAGTTCTTC
>.|.|TRBJ2-7|TRBV18
CASSQGDEQYF
TGTGCCAGCTCACAGGGGGACGAGCAGTACTTC
>.|.|TRBJ2-2|TRBV5-1
CASSLDGGRVTGELFF
TGCGCCAGCAGCTTGGATGGGGGCCGGGTCACCGGGGAGCTGTTTTTT
>.|.|TRBJ1-4|TRBV11-2
CASRKDNMGEKLFF
TGTGCCAGTAGGAAGGACAACATGGGTGAAAAACTGTTTTTT
>.|.|TRBJ1-2|TRBV18
CASSLTLDSPYGYTF
TGTGCCAGCTCACTTACCTTGGACAGCCCCTATGGCTACACCTTC
>TRBD2|.|TRBJ2-3|TRBV5-4
CASTTKRDVLDTQYF
TGTGCCAGCACCACCAAGCGGGACGTACTAGATACGCAGTATTTT
>.|.|TRBJ1-2|TRBV2
CASSEGGYGYTF
TGTGCCAGCAGTGAGGGGGGCTATGGCTACACCTTC
>.|.|TRBJ2-3|TRBV7-9
CASSLDSSADTQYF
TGTGCCAGCAGCTTAGACTCTTCTGCAGATACGCAGTATTTT
>TRBD1|few|TRBJ1-6|TRBV4-1
CASSQEWTGSYNSPLHF
TGCGCCAGCAGCCAAGAGTGGACAGGGTCATATAATTCACCCCTCCACTTT
>TRBD2|once|TRBJ2-3|TRBV7-3
CASGREGTDTQYF
TGTGCCAGCGGGCGGGAGGGAACAGATACGCAGTATTTT
>TRBD1|.|TRBJ2-3|TRBV5-4
CASSLRTGSGTDTQYF
TGTGCCAGCAGCCTCCGGACAGGGTCAGGCACAGATACGCAGTATTTT
>.|.|TRBJ2-2|TRBV7-3
CASSPPRAGELFF
TGTGCCAGCAGCCCTCCCCGGGCCGGGGAGCTGTTTTTT
>TRBD1|.|TRBJ1-6|TRBV27
CASSYRGANNSPLHF
TGTGCCAGCAGTTACAGGGGTGCCAATAATTCACCCCTCCACTTT
>.|.|TRBJ2-7|TRBV10-3
CAISVYEQYF
TGTGCCATCAGTGTATACGAGCAGTACTTC